This T cell receptor (beta chain) was sequenced for a study of OX40 agonist ivuxolimab in advanced cancers. Study overall: An agonistic anti-OX40 (CD134) antibody, ivuxolimab, was used to treat the patients. Three patients responded partially, comprising one with hepatocellular carcinoma and two with cutaneous melanoma.

This CDR3 spans 15 amino acids. Trimming cost V 4 bases and J 1 base, with 12 bases left between them. The germline V gene encodes CDR1 KGHSH and CDR2 LQKENI. Whole-study findings and limits: Circulating CD4+ and CD8+ T cells showed clonal expansion by week 6 at 0.1 to 3.0 mg/kg. Those patients achieving a partial response at 0.1-3.0 mg/kg showed among the lowest clonal expansion.

This clone was seen a handful of times. The antigen is undetermined. This table comes from immunoSEQ multiplex PCR, and its TCRdb copy is limited to in-frame clones, with some not included. The top ten clones hold 0.4% to 0.5% of a sample with fewer than 100,000 clones, about 80% of them seen once. Source: CD4+ or CD8+ T cells sorted from blood, taken in a trial of the OX40 agonist ivuxolimab. The clonotype was recovered from an adult with an advanced solid tumor such as melanoma, head and neck, liver or kidney cancer. The V gene is TRBV18, the J gene TRBJ2-3; D not certain. CDR3 sequence: CASSRESLGTDTQYF. The CDR3, as DNA: TGTGCCAGCTCACGGGAATCTCTGGGCACAGATACGCAGTATTTT.